This TCR beta chain was recovered during a study of cytomegalovirus exposure and HLA in healthy donors. From germline, CDR1 is MNHEY and CDR2 SVGAGI. The length of the CDR3 is 15 residues. After removal of 2 bases from V and 5 bases from J, the junction contained 8 bases not matched to a gene. Primers included in the PCR were 60 Vbeta and 13 Jbeta primers. The table came from immunoSEQ multiplex PCR; TCRdb's copy has only in-frame clones and leaves some out. The sample gives about 140,000 clones, nearly 80% of which show up once; around 15% is in the top ten. Points from the study as a whole: Within an earlier analysis, most TCR beta V segments proved productive either about 90% or about 30% of the time. Sequencing likely generated an artifact that appeared as a cluster of highly shared sequence variants. TCR beta V- and J-gene trimming was later associated with a missense DCLRE1C variant.

A remark on this clone: Its cognate antigen is unknown.

The sample taken for sequencing was PBMCs. The gene calls are TRBV6-5 and TRBJ2-7, with TRBD1 matching over 8 bases. This TCR was sampled from a woman between 40 and 50 years old in good health and CMV-seronegative. As DNA, the CDR3 is TGTGCCAGCAGTTACACCCGGACAGGGTGGGACGAGCAGTACTTC. This gives the protein CASSYTRTGWDEQYF.